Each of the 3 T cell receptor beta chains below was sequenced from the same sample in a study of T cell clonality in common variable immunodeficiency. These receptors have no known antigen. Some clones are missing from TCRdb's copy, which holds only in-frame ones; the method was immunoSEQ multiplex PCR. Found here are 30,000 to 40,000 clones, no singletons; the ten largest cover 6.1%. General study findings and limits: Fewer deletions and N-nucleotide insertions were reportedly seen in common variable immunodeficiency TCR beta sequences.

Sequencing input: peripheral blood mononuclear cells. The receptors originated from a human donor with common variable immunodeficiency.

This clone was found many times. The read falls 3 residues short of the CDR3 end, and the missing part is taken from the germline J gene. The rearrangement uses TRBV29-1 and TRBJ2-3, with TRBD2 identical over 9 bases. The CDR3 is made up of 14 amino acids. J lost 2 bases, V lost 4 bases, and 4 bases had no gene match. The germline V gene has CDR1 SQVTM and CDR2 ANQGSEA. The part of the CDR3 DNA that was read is TGCAGCGTTGTCGGACTAGCGCCCACAGATACG. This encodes CSVVGLAPTDT. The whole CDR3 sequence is CSVVGLAPTDTQYF.

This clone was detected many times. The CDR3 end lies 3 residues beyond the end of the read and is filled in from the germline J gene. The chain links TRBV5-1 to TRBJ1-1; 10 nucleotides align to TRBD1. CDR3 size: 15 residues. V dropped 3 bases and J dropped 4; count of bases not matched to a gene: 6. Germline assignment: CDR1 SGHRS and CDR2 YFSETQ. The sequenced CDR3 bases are TGCGCCAGCAGCTGGGGACAGGGGTTGGGCACTGAA. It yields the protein CASSWGQGLGTE. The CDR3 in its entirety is CASSWGQGLGTEAFF.

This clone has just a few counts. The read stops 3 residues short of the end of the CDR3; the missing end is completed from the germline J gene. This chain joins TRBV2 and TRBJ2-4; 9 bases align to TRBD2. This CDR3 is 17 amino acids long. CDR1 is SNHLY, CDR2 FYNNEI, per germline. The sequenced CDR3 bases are TGTGCCAGCAGTGAGCGGGGGGGCTTACAACCCGAGGGAATT. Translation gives CASSERGGLQPEGI. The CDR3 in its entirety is CASSERGGLQPEGIQYF.